The 16 T cell receptor beta chains presented below share a single source sample, sequenced in a study of siplizumab effects on memory and regulatory T cells. Profiling relied on immunoSEQ multiplex PCR, and the TCRdb table lists in-frame clones only, not all of them. The table shows under 100,000 clones, with just under 95% occurring only once. The sample taken for sequencing was non-Treg CD4+ T cells sorted from blood. The source of these receptors is a human donor in good health.

The chain carries TRBV9 and TRBJ2-1; 8 bases map to TRBD2. Germline V gene data show CDR1 as SGDLS and CDR2 as YYNGEE. V was clipped by 3 bases and J by 4 bases; unmatched bases: 15. The CDR3 consists of 18 residues. The CDR3 DNA follows: TGTGCCAGCAGCGCCGGGCGAATAAGCGGGAGTAGGTACAATGAGCAGTTCTTC. This translates into CASSAGRISGSRYNEQFF.

V usage is TRBV19 and J usage is TRBJ2-2; no definite D call. CDR3 size: 14 residues. Trimming took 3 bases from V and 4 from J, leaving 9 bases between them. The germline V gene has CDR1 LNHDA and CDR2 SQIVND (reference sequence). The CDR3 protein is CASSIAPTTGELFF. For the CDR3, the DNA is TGTGCCAGTAGTATTGCTCCCACCACCGGGGAGCTGTTTTTT.

V is TRBV7-2 and J is TRBJ2-1, with 7 nucleotides matching TRBD1. The V segment lost 6 bases and the J segment 6 bases; nucleotides outside the gene matches: 8. The germline gives CDR1 SGHTA, CDR2 FQGNSA. The CDR3 has 14 amino acids. The CDR3 DNA sequence: TGTGCCAGCAGGAAGACAGGGTTGGTCAATGAGCAGTTCTTC. The encoded protein is CASRKTGLVNEQFF.

The CDR3 region has the DNA TGTGCCAGCAGGCCCCTTTATAGCAATCAGCCCCAGCATTTT. Translation gives CASRPLYSNQPQHF. The chain couples TRBV6-1 to TRBJ1-5; D unresolved. The V and J ends lost 6 bases and 0 bases respectively, with 9 bases between them. Germline CDR1 is MNHNS and CDR2 is SASEGT. This CDR3 spans 14 amino acids.

The chain is built from TRBV7-8 and TRBJ2-1; D is perhaps TRBD1 or TRBD2 (5 bases each). Trimming stripped 6 bases from V and 5 bases from J, with 23 bases between. The CDR3 covers 17 residues. The germline gives CDR1 SGHVS, CDR2 FQNEAQ. The CDR3 DNA is TGTGCCAGCAGGCGAACCCGGGACCCCGGTAGGGACAATGAGCAGTTCTTC. Its translation: CASRRTRDPGRDNEQFF.

The chain combines TRBV19 with TRBJ1-1; D is unclear. The V gene lost 4 bases and the J gene lost 6 bases, with 12 bases spanning the gap. Germline lookup yields CDR1 LNHDA and CDR2 SQIVND (reference sequence). The CDR3 sequence is 13 residues long. DNA for the CDR3: TGTGCCAGTAGTAGTCCCGGATTACCTGAAGCTTTCTTT. It translates to CASSSPGLPEAFF.

V is TRBV14 and J is TRBJ2-7; the D gene is possibly TRBD2 (5 bases). In germline, CDR1 is SGHDN, CDR2 FVKESK. Trimming stripped 3 bases from V and 5 bases from J, with 11 bases between. The CDR3 covers 13 residues. The CDR3 sequence is CASSQGRANEQYF. The CDR3 nucleotides are TGTGCCAGCAGCCAGGGGAGAGCAAACGAGCAGTACTTC.

The chain uses TRBV5-4 and TRBJ1-4; D perhaps matches TRBD1 (5 bases). The CDR3 loop spans 14 amino acids. The ends were cut back, 1 base at V and 8 bases at J, with 12 bases in the middle. CDR1 is SGHNT and CDR2 is YYREEE in the germline V gene (reference sequence). CDR3 nucleotides: TGTGCCAGCAGCTTGAGGGCAGGGAACGAAAAACTGTTTTTT. Its translation: CASSLRAGNEKLFF.

The chain recombines TRBV7-2 with TRBJ1-5; D is unresolved. Looked up from germline, CDR1 is SGHTA and CDR2 is FQGNSA. The germline V and J ends were trimmed by 8 bases and 3 bases, with 11 bases remaining between them. The CDR3 consists of 13 residues. Here the CDR3 DNA reads TGTGCCAGCGAAGGCCAGCCCAATCAGCCCCAGCATTTT. Translated: CASEGQPNQPQHF.

The chain couples TRBV2 to TRBJ2-5; tentatively, D is TRBD1 or TRBD2 (5 bases each). Germline V gene lookup returns CDR1 SNHLY and CDR2 FYNNEI. The CDR3 contains 15 residues. V lost 4 bases and J 3 bases, leaving 15 bases between the germline ends. CDR3 protein: CASSGGWAGKETQYF. Written as DNA, the CDR3 is TGTGCCAGCAGTGGGGGGTGGGCAGGGAAAGAGACCCAGTACTTC.

This chain connects TRBV7-7 to TRBJ2-3; D is ambiguous. The CDR3 sequence is 14 residues long. The germline V and J ends were trimmed by 5 bases and 2 bases, with 11 bases remaining between them. Per the germline V gene, CDR1 is SSHAT and CDR2 is FNYEAQ (reference sequence). As DNA, the CDR3 is TGTGCCAGCAGCCCCCGAAGAGACACAGATACGCAGTATTTT. Translation: CASSPRRDTDTQYF.

The genes are TRBV7-6 and TRBJ2-7; possible D gene TRBD2, 6 bases. This CDR3 spans 13 amino acids. V was clipped by 5 bases and J by 3 bases, with 11 bases between them. The germline V gene has CDR1 SGHVS and CDR2 FNYEAQ. CDR3 in amino acids: CASSPGEDYEQYF. CDR3 nucleotide sequence: TGTGCCAGCAGCCCCGGGGAGGACTACGAGCAGTACTTC. Full variable domain (rest looked up from reference TRBV7-6 and TRBJ2-7): GAGVSQSPRYKVTKRGQDVALRCDPISGHVSLYWYRQALGQGPEFLTYFNYEAQQDKSGLPNDRFSAERPEGSISTLTIQRTEQRDSAMYRCASSPGEDYEQYFGPGTRLTVT.

This clone appeared once. The chain links TRBV14 to TRBJ2-7; D perhaps matches TRBD2 (5 bases). The V gene's germline CDR1 is SGHDN and CDR2 FVKESK. The CDR3 contains 15 residues. V was trimmed by 0 bases and J by 8 bases, leaving 17 bases between them. The CDR3 is CASSQEPGRSGKQYF. In DNA form, the CDR3 reads TGTGCCAGCAGCCAAGAGCCGGGCCGCTCCGGGAAGCAGTACTTC.

This chain uses TRBV29-1 with TRBJ1-1; D is uncertain. Germline CDR1 is SQVTM and CDR2 is ANQGSEA. Trimming left V 7 bases short and J 0 bases short, with 12 bases between. The CDR3 extends over 13 amino acids. The CDR3 DNA follows: TGCAGCGCTTGCCAAGATATGAACACTGAAGCTTTCTTT. It codes for CSACQDMNTEAFF.

The chain uses TRBV5-1 and TRBJ2-1, with no clear D. Deletions cut 2 bases from V and 5 bases from J, with 8 bases between. Germline V gene lookup returns CDR1 SGHRS and CDR2 YFSETQ. The CDR3 covers 13 residues. CDR3 amino acids: CASSFKPDNEQFF. The CDR3 DNA is TGCGCCAGCAGCTTCAAACCGGACAATGAGCAGTTCTTC.

This clone has a single count. The V call is TRBV6-1, the J call TRBJ2-7, with D possibly matching TRBD1 (6 bases). This CDR3 is 14 amino acids long. Trimming cost V 5 bases and J 2 bases, with 13 bases left between them. Germline loops: CDR1 MNHNS, CDR2 SASEGT. The CDR3 loop reads CASSSGTTPYEQYF. The DNA of the CDR3 is TGTGCCAGCAGTTCCGGGACAACACCCTACGAGCAGTACTTC.